The 8 T cell receptor beta chains given below trace back to one sample, sequenced in a study of blood T cell repertoires in COVID-19. The method was immunoSEQ multiplex PCR; TCRdb's version includes in-frame clones alone and lacks a portion of them. The sample shows more than 150,000 clones, around nine tenths of them seen only once. The source material was peripheral blood. These receptors came from a man aged 35-49 years with active or convalescent COVID-19.

This rearrangement joins TRBV11-3 to TRBJ1-4, with D perhaps matching TRBD1 (5 bases). V was clipped by 3 bases and J by 7 bases, with 15 bases between them. This CDR3 is built from 15 residues. Per germline, CDR1 SGHNT and CDR2 YENEEA. The CDR3 reads CASSFWRGLAEKLFF. The CDR3 DNA reads TGTGCCAGCAGCTTCTGGCGGGGGTTGGCTGAAAAACTGTTTTTT.

This chain links TRBV5-5 with TRBJ1-2; 9 nucleotides match TRBD1. The J segment lost 7 bases and the V segment lost 5 bases, leaving 6 bases of the junction unmatched. Germline lookup yields CDR1 SGHKS and CDR2 YYEKEE (reference sequence). This CDR3 has 13 amino acids. The CDR3 nucleotides read TGTGCCAGCAGTCTACAGGGGGCTGTTGGCTACACCTTC. Its protein product is CASSLQGAVGYTF.

The chain uses TRBV6-5 and TRBJ1-1; D not certain. Trimming stripped 6 bases from V and 1 base from J, with 12 bases between. CDR3 size: 14 residues. Germline CDR1 and CDR2: MNHEY and SVGAGI. The chain's CDR3 is CASRVEVANTEAFF. CDR3 bases: TGTGCCAGCAGGGTAGAGGTTGCGAACACTGAAGCTTTCTTT.

This clone showed up just once. The CDR3 loop reads CASRTGDPRTDTQYF. The CDR3 DNA sequence: TGTGCCAGCAGAACAGGGGACCCTCGGACAGATACGCAGTATTTT. The J gene is TRBJ2-3, the V gene TRBV27; 7 positions match TRBD1. J was trimmed by 3 bases and V by 6 bases; bases with no gene match: 9. The CDR3 is 15 residues long. CDR1 is MNHEY, CDR2 SMNVEV, per germline (reference sequence).

The gene calls are TRBV9 and TRBJ2-3; D ambiguous. Germline values: CDR1 SGDLS, CDR2 YYNGEE. With 0 bases removed from V and 5 bases from J, the gap between germline ends came to 10 bases. The CDR3 is 14 residues long. CDR3 in DNA: TGTGCCAGCAGCGTAGCTCCCCGAGGAGATACGCAGTATTTT. This sequence encodes CASSVAPRGDTQYF.

This clone was found once. The V call is TRBV10-1, the J call TRBJ1-3; TRBD1 matches 9 bases. The CDR3 has 13 residues. Germline CDR1 is WNHNN and CDR2 is SYGVQD (reference sequence). Trimming took 5 bases from V and 7 from J; bases not matched to a gene: 3. Here the CDR3 DNA reads TGCGCCAGCAGTCCCGGGACAGGGAACACCATATATTTT. Residues: CASSPGTGNTIYF.

The chain has TRBV15 and TRBJ2-3, with 12 positions matching TRBD2. Trimming at V came to 4 bases and at J to 4 bases, leaving 6 bases not matched to a gene. CDR1 and CDR2 from the germline V gene are LNHNV and YYDKDF (reference sequence). The CDR3 is 16 amino acids. CDR3 in amino acids: CATSIWTSGASDTQYF. CDR3 in DNA: TGTGCCACCAGCATTTGGACTAGCGGGGCTTCAGATACGCAGTATTTT.

V usage is TRBV29-1 and J usage is TRBJ1-1; D is ambiguous. The CDR3 sequence is 14 residues long. The germline V gene encodes CDR1 SQVTM and CDR2 ANQGSEA. Trimming cost V 8 bases and J 0 bases, with 16 bases left between them. CDR3 loop: CSSFEDTMNTEAFF. The CDR3, as DNA: TGCAGCTCATTCGAGGATACCATGAACACTGAAGCTTTCTTT.